The present TCR beta chain was sequenced within a study of cytomegalovirus exposure and HLA in healthy donors (TCRdb year 2017). Describing the broader study: According to an earlier analysis of a few hundred of the donors, 150 million to 200 million T cells yielded roughly 100 million unique TCR beta sequences and 276 Gb of sequence data. Roughly 300 gigabases of sequencing data and tens of millions of unique TCR sequences were included in an early release covering around 600 HLA-typed donors. About five DR-DQ haplotypes were treated as single units for association and clustering because of strong linkage in the cohort. The aim of the study was to test whether cataloging public T cell receptors could identify signatures of past pathogen exposure. Donor age, sex, ethnicity and CMV serostatus were collected together with the repertoire data. To study patterns of TCR occurrence, a later analysis re-analyzed previously published TCR beta repertoires from 600 to 750 donors and added high-resolution HLA genotyping. Across about 380 genotyped donors of the cohort, an average of roughly 250,000 unique TCR beta nucleotide sequences per donor were sequenced, and around 20% of those sequences were non-productive. Every discovery cohort repertoire had been produced on one sequencing platform. A later genetic analysis took genome-wide SNP genotypes for about 65% of the 666 donors and used that subset as a discovery cohort. To predict cytomegalovirus infection status, the study combined high-throughput TCR immunosequencing, statistical association of individual TCRs with disease status, and machine learning. Using immunosequencing, the study profiled T cell repertoires from fewer than 850 subjects and related those repertoires to cytomegalovirus serostatus. Typing coverage differed by locus: A, B, C, DRB1 and DQB1 were typed in about 629-640 donors, DQA1 in approximately 520, DPA1 in over 600, and DPB1 in just under 490. In addition to the first cohort of 666 subjects, a separate validation cohort of 120 different subjects was used. Rather than using new phenotypic data, the later analysis identified candidate immune exposures from TCR beta sequences and from how often those sequences occurred across donors. The genetic ancestry cluster associated with self-reported Caucasian donors included over 80% of the approximately 400 genotyped donors. An earlier analysis of 587 of the donors used high-throughput TCR beta sequencing to judge whether each TCR beta V gene segment behaved as functional or pseudogenic. HLA typing included class I and class II loci at four-digit resolution. General findings and caveats noted by the study authors: Correlated functional status among segregating V segments might reflect linkage disequilibrium, but an unknown experimental factor could not be ruled out. Because counts were too low, some 17 rarely observed V segments, including chromosome 9 orphons, were excluded from the earlier analysis of 587 of the donors. In a later analysis, several top co-occurrence clusters were reported to appear linked to parvovirus B19, influenza, CMV and Epstein-Barr virus. V-gene and J-gene trimming of TCR beta chains was associated with a missense DCLRE1C variant in a later genetic analysis, and the association was replicated in an independent cohort. Some IMGT-functional V segments, including TRBV6-2 and TRBV6-3, could not be told apart with the 87-base-pair reads, so those segments were excluded. Most CMV-associated TCR beta chains appeared to be HLA-restricted in a later analysis, and the HLA associations seemed to be driven largely by CMV exposure. Compared with equally common non-associated chains, HLA-associated TCR beta chains in a later analysis were more clonally expanded and had lower generation probabilities. Immune exposure information for the cohort was limited to CMV serostatus. The classifier was reported to diagnose cytomegalovirus status with high specificity and sensitivity in both the original and validation cohorts. A further reported finding was that TCR beta sequences accurately predicted the HLA-A and HLA-B alleles for most subjects in the first cohort. The authors suggested that the approach could potentially be generalized to other disease states and immunological phenotypes. Because HLA typing was unavailable for some donors at each locus, only the typed subset was used in association tests. Most TCR sequences were seen in very few donors, while some public TCRs were found in many individuals. In this cohort, only TCR beta chains were sequenced, and detectable features were limited by the absence of alpha or paired-chain data. Presence/absence analyses assumed roughly uniform sequencing depth across donors, an assumption that may not hold. A few of the identified cytomegalovirus-associated TCR beta chains were confirmed in vitro to be specific for cytomegalovirus antigens. Assigning TCR associations to individual alleles was difficult when HLA alleles, especially DR and DQ, strongly co-occurred. In a later analysis, more than 15,000 TCR beta sequences were associated with specific HLA alleles at a false discovery rate of 0.05. In a later analysis, TCR association rates were found to vary across HLA loci, with the most associated TCRs seen for DRB1 alleles and the fewest for HLA-C alleles. In the study, around 150 TCR beta chains were listed as associated with cytomegalovirus. A cluster of highly shared sequence variants was judged likely to represent a technical artifact of the sequencing pipeline. According to a later genetic analysis, donors in an Asian-associated ancestry cluster had fewer N-insertions in productive TCRs than the approximately 700-donor mean. In an earlier analysis of around 500 of the donors, most TCR beta V segments appeared in productive rearrangements about 87% or about 30% of the time, broadly matching IMGT annotations.

The library was made by the immunoSEQ multiplex PCR assay. For the multiplex PCR, a mixture combining 60 forward primers for TCR Vbeta segments and 13 reverse primers for TCR Jbeta segments was used. A multiplex PCR assay on genomic DNA amplified the CDR3 region of rearranged TCR beta genes. On the Illumina HiSeq System, the amplified TCR beta libraries were sequenced as 87-base-pair reads. Per the authors' processing: Across the 500 to 850 repertoires, a later analysis counted 80 million or so unique TCR beta chains, roughly 11 million of which were shared by at least two donors. Raw reads were error-corrected and collapsed into unique sequences by a nearest-neighbor algorithm in which closely related sequences were merged to remove PCR and sequencing errors. CDR3 sequences were aligned to IMGT reference sequences to assign V, D and J gene segments. For a sequence to be retained, a match of at least six nucleotides was required to both a V gene segment and a J gene segment. A rearrangement counted as productive if the CDR3 had no stop codons and remained in frame with V and J, and every other rearrangement counted as non-productive. Following IMGT convention, CDR3 was defined as the stretch from the second conserved V-encoded cysteine to the conserved J-encoded phenylalanine. In an earlier analysis of some 550 of the donors, sequences lacking an unambiguous match to a single V gene segment were excluded. An earlier analysis of roughly 590 of the donors called V segments functional above 56.7% productive rearrangements and segregating when the between-donor standard deviation exceeded 5%. A statistical classification framework was developed to diagnose cytomegalovirus status using the catalog of TCR beta chain sequences. A later analysis assigned V and J genes by comparing TCR nucleotide sequences with IMGT/GENE-DB human TR gene sequences. Using the TCRdist pipeline, a later analysis assigned CDR3 sequences along with most-parsimonious VDJ recombination scenarios. A later analysis defined each TCR beta chain by its CDR3 amino acid sequence plus V-gene family, and excluded reads lacking a unique V-gene family. In a later analysis, 500 to 650 highly shared, low-generation-probability nucleotide sequences were removed to address suspected cross-contamination and a sequencing artifact. In a later analysis, a clonal expansion index was calculated for each public chain from normalized within-repertoire ranks of inferred template counts. In a later analysis, generation probabilities were computed using a VDJ recombination model fitted to out-of-frame rearrangements, and the results were checked against IGoR. Hypergeometric tests were used in a later analysis to score TCR-TCR, TCR-HLA and TCR-CMV co-occurrence, with a repertoire-size bias correction applied to the TCR pairs. To estimate false discovery rates, a later analysis permuted the HLA or CMV assignments 20 times. In a later analysis, co-occurring TCRs were grouped using DBSCAN, with TCRdist sequence similarity added in when clustering inside HLA-allele-positive subsets. For co-occurrence clustering, repertoires with fewer than 30,000 or more than 120,000 public chains were excluded, along with roughly five repertoires with anomalous nucleotide sharing. Imported from immuneACCESS, the table was reduced by TCRdb to in-frame sequences with V and J called. These copies leave out some clones; in studies compared against another copy, an unresolved V gene accounts for under half, and the cause of the remainder is not known. V and J calls and clone size are given by that table; D and trimming were obtained from the DNA. This sample lists 150,000 to 200,000 clones; around 90% were detected once. Around 0.99% of the sample is in the top ten clones.

The cohort consisted of approximately 670 healthy bone marrow donors. At the time of sampling, every cohort member was nominally healthy, though immune exposures that went unrecorded were likely present. The donor was CMV seronegative and belonged to the group of around 400 seronegative cohort members. A peripheral blood sample was collected from each donor, and TCR beta sequencing was performed on peripheral blood mononuclear cells. Genomic DNA extraction from the blood cell samples was performed with the Qiagen DNeasy Blood Extraction Kit. Deletion took 2 bases off V and 6 bases off J, with a span of 8 bases between the germline ends. CDR1 SEHNR and CDR2 FQNEAQ are derived from the germline V gene (reference sequence). Spanning cysteine to phenylalanine, the CDR3 consists of 12 amino acids. Only the CDR3 DNA is retained, 36 bases long and in frame from the first base. Details on this clone: There is no known antigen for this receptor. No much larger clone exists at a distance of one base, and base qualities are not known.

The rearrangement combines TRBV7-9 with TRBJ2-7; TRBD1 is a possible D gene, resting on 5 matching bases. This sequence originates from a boy between 2 and 10 years old in good health and CMV-seronegative. The source material was PBMCs. For the CDR3, the sequence is CASSLIGAEQYF. The nucleotides are TGTGCCAGCAGCTTAATAGGGGCCGAGCAGTACTTC.